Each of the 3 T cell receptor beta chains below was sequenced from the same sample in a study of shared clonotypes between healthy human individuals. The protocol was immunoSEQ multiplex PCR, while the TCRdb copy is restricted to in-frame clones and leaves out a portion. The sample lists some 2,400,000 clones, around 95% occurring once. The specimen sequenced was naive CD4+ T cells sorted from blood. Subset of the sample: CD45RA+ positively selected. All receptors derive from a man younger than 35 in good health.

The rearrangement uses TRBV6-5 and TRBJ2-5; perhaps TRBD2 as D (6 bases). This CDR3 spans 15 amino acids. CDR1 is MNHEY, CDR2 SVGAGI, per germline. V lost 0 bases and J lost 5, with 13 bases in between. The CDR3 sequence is CASSYSGGDSETQYF. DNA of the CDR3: TGTGCCAGCAGTTACTCGGGGGGAGACAGTGAGACCCAGTACTTC.

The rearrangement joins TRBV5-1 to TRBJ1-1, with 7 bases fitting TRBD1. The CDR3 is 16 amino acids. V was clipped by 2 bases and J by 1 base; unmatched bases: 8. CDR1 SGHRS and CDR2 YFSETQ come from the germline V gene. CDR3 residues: CASSFSRTGSNTEAFF. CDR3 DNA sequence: TGCGCCAGCAGCTTTAGTCGGACAGGATCGAACACTGAAGCTTTCTTT. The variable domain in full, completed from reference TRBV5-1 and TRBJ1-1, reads KAGVTQTPRYLIKTRGQQVTLSCSPISGHRSVSWYQQTPGQGLQFLFEYFSETQRNKGNFPGRFSGRQFSNSRSEMNVSTLELGDSALYLCASSFSRTGSNTEAFFGQGTRLTVV.

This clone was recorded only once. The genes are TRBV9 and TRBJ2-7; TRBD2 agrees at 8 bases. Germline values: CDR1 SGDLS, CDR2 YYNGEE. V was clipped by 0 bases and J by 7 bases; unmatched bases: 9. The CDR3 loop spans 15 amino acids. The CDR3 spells CASSVDKRGTEEQYF. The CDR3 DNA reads TGTGCCAGCAGCGTAGATAAGCGGGGGACGGAAGAGCAGTACTTC.